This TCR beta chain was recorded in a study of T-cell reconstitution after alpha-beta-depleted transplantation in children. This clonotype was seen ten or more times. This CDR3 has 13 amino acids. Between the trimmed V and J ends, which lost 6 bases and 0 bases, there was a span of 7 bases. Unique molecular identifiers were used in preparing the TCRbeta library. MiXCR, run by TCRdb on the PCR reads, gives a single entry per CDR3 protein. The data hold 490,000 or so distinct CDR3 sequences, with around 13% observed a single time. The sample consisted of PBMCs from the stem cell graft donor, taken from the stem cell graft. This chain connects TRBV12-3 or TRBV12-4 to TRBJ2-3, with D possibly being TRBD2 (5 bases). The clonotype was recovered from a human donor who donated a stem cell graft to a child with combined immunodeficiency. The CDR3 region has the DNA TGTGCCAGCAGGGGAGTTAGCACAGATACGCAGTATTTT. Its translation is CASRGVSTDTQYF.